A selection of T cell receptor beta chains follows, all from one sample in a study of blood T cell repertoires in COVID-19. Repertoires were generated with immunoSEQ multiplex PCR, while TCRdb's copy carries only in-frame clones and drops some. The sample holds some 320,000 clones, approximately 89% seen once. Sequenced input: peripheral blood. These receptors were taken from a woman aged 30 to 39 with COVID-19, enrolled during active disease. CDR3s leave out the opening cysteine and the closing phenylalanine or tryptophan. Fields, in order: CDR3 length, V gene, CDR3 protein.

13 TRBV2 ASTEGTGFSYEQY
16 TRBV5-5 ASSPGLTIFTYQETQY
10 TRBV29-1 SVRDRNTEAF
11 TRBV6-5 ASSYSTGQPQH
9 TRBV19 ASKGRTEAF
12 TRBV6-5 ASRGGGASDTQY
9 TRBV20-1 SANRQAGYT
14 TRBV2 ASSDLFDRAFYEQY
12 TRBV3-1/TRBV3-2 ASSLYGGQGFET
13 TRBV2 ASSEANRAHYGYT
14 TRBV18 ASSRLGQGSNQPQH
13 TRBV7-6 ASSFSGTAQETQY
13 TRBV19 ASSIEVDSFYEQY
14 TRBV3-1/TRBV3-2 ASSQDKGAREETQY
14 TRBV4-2 ASSQTDRSMNTEAF
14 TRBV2 ASSEGLGHYNSPLH
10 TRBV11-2 ASSFTGTSQY
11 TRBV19 ASSMSQTIEAF
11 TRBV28 AARTSGVNEQF
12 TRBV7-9 ASSRDMGQEKLF
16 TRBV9 ARSVEGRGGADTGELF
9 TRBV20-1 SARGGQVQY
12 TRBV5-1 ASSPTRQGNGYT
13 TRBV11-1 ASSLAGGSYNEQF
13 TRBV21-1 ARQPGEIGNQPQH
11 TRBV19 ASARGPSTEAF
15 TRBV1 TSSQDRKRLDRETQY
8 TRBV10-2 ASSDLEQF
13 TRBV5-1 ASSLGQGSNQPQH
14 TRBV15 ATSREHSGGGTEAF
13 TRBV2 ASSARWGTGTEAF
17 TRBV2 ASSVIVYNLAGGTDTQY
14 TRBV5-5 ASSHGGLAGVDTQY
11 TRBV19 ASSWGVNYGYT
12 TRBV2 ASSGQETSYEQY
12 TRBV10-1 ASSAQGRREKLF
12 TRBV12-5 ASGPTGAGTEAF
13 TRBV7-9 ASSWTSGVLYEQF
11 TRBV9 AGRAGNEDTQY
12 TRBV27 ASSFRGTGYEQY
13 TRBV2 ATSEKTGSRTEAF
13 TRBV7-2 ASTLVSSAGATQY
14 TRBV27 ASSATGTGGPDTQY
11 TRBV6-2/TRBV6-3 ASSLNSNQPQH
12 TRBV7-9 ASSLDRVGNTIY
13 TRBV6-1 ASSEYAVMNTEAF
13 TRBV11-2 ASSSKDSSGNTIY
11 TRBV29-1 SGRTGGFAEAF
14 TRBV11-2 ASSPFDRRDTDTQY
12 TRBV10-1 ASSDRGSYNEQF
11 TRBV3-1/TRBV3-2 ASSQAGGDEQY
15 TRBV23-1 ASKGPEESKGNEKLF
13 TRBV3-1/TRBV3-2 ASSQDSDIQYEQF
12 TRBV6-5 ASRPIDTLREAF
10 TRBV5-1 ASSRTINEQF
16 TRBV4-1 ASSNPGRQGKRNTEAF
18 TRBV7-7 ASSSNLGLAGGPGTGELF
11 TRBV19 ASSILQAHEAF